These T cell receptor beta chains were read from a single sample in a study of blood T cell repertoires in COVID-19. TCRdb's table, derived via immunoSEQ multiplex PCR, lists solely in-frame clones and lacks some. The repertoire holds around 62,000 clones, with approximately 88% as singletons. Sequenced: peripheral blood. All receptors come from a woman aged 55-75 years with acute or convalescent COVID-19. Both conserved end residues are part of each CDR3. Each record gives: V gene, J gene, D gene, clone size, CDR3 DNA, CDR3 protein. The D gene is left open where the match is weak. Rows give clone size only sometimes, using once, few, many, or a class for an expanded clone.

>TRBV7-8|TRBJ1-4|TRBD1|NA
TGTGCCAGCAGCCCCCAGGGACAGCCTAATGAAAAACTGTTTTTT
CASSPQGQPNEKLFF
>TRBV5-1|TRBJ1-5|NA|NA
TGCGCCAGCAGCTTGGATGGTGGGGCTGGCAATCAGCCCCAGCATTTT
CASSLDGGAGNQPQHF
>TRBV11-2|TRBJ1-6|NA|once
TGTGCCAGCAGCTCTGCCCCCAAGTTCGGTTCACCCCTCCACTTT
CASSSAPKFGSPLHF
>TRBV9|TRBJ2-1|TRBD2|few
TGTGCCAGCAGCGTAATCGGGGAGGGTAACAATGAGCAGTTCTTC
CASSVIGEGNNEQFF
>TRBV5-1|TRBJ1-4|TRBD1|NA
TGCGCCAGCAGCTTGGACACCGGGACAGGGGGAGGAAAACTGTTTTTT
CASSLDTGTGGGKLFF
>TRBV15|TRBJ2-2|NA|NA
TGTGCCACCAGCCGCGGATGGAACACCGGGGAGCTGTTTTTT
CATSRGWNTGELFF
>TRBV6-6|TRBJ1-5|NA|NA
TGTGCCAGCAGTTCCACAGCTGACAGTAGCCTGTCCCAGCATTTT
CASSSTADSSLSQHF
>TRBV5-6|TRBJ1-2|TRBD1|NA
TGTGCCAGCAGCTCGTTACAGGGGGTCTATGGCTACACCTTC
CASSSLQGVYGYTF
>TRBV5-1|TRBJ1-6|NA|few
TGCGCCAGCAGCTATAGAGGGTCGGTTTCACCCCTCCACTTT
CASSYRGSVSPLHF
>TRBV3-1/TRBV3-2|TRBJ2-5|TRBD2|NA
TGTGCCAGCAGCCAAGCTGAGGGACTAGCGGGAGGGGAGACCCAGTACTTC
CASSQAEGLAGGETQYF
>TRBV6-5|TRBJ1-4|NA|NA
TGTGCCAGCAGCGCTGAGTTTTCTAATGAAAAACTGTTTTTT
CASSAEFSNEKLFF
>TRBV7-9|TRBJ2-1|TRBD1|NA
TGTGCCAGCAGGTCATCCGGGACAGGAGGGAATGAGCAGTTCTTC
CASRSSGTGGNEQFF
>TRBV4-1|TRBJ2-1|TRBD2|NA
TGCGCCAGCAGCCAGCCAAGCGGGACCCTAGCGGGAGGTGGTAATGAGCAGTTCTTC
CASSQPSGTLAGGGNEQFF
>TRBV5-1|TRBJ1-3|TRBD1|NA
TGCGCCAGCAGCTTGGCGGGGACAGGGCCTGGAAACACCATATATTTT
CASSLAGTGPGNTIYF
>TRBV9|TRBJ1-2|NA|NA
TGTGCCAGCAGCGTAGGGGTTGGGCTACCCGAGACCTATGGCTACACCTTC
CASSVGVGLPETYGYTF
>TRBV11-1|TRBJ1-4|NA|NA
TGTGCCAGCAGCTTTCGCCGGGATCAAAATGAAAAACTGTTTTTT
CASSFRRDQNEKLFF
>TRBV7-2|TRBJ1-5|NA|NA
TGTGCCAGCAGCCTGGGAGGGAGGAGCAATCAGCCCCAGCATTTT
CASSLGGRSNQPQHF
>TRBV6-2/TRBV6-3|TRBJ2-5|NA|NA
TGTGCCAGCAGTTACTCGAGGTCAGGGCAAGAGACCCAGTACTTC
CASSYSRSGQETQYF
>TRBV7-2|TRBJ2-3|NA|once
TGTGCCAGCAGCTTCATCCCGACCGGGACACTGAGCACAGATACGCAGTATTTT
CASSFIPTGTLSTDTQYF
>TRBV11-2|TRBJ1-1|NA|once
TGTGCCAGCAGCCGGGGGGGCACTGAAGCTTTCTTT
CASSRGGTEAFF
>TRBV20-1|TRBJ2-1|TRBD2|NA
TGCAGTGCTAGTGACTATACTAGCGGGGGAGGTGAGCAGTTCTTC
CSASDYTSGGGEQFF
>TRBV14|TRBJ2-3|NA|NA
TGTGCCAGCAGCCAAGGTCGGGGGACGCAGTATTTT
CASSQGRGTQYF
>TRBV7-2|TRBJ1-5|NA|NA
TGTGCCAGCAGCCAAGGCGGACAGAGGGGTCAGCCCCAGCATTTT
CASSQGGQRGQPQHF
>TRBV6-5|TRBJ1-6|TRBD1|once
TGTGCCAGCAGGGGGACAGGTCCTAATTCACCCCTCCACTTT
CASRGTGPNSPLHF
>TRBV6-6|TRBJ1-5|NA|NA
TGTGCCAGCAGAACTGGGGGCAGGATGCAGCCCCAGCATTTT
CASRTGGRMQPQHF
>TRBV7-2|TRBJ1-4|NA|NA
TGTGCCAGCAGCAAAAGGACCAGGGCAACTAATGAAAAACTGTTTTTT
CASSKRTRATNEKLFF
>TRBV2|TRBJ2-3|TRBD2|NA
TGTGCCAGCAGTTATCGGGGGGGCGGCACAGATACGCAGTATTTT
CASSYRGGGTDTQYF
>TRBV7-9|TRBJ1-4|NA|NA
TGTGCCAGCAGCTTTTGGTCGGGTAAACTGTTTTTT
CASSFWSGKLFF
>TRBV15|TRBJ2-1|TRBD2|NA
TGTGCCACCAGCCCCCGAGGTAGCGGGTTGCGGGACAATGAGCAGTTCTTC
CATSPRGSGLRDNEQFF
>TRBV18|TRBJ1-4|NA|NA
TGTGCCAGCTCACCAGAGGCAGCGGTCTGGGAAAAACTGTTTTTT
CASSPEAAVWEKLFF
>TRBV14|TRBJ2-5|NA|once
TGTGCCAGCAGCACGGCAGGGTTACGGGAGACCCAGTACTTC
CASSTAGLRETQYF
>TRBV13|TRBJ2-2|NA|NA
TGTGCCAGCAGCTTTGGCCGGGGTGCCGGGGAGCTGTTTTTT
CASSFGRGAGELFF
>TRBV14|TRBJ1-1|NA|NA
TGTGCCAGCAGCCAAGTCTGGTCGGGGGGGAGAAATGAAGCTTTCTTT
CASSQVWSGGRNEAFF
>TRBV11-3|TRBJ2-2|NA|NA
TGTGCCAGCAGCTTAGGAGGCTCCCTAAACACCGGGGAGCTGTTTTTT
CASSLGGSLNTGELFF
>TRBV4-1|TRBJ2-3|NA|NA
TGCGCCAGCAGCCTATCTAAGCTAGCCGCAACAGATACGCAGTATTTT
CASSLSKLAATDTQYF
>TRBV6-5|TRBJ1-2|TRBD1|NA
TGTGCCAGCAGACTTGGACAGGGATACTATGGCTACACCTTC
CASRLGQGYYGYTF